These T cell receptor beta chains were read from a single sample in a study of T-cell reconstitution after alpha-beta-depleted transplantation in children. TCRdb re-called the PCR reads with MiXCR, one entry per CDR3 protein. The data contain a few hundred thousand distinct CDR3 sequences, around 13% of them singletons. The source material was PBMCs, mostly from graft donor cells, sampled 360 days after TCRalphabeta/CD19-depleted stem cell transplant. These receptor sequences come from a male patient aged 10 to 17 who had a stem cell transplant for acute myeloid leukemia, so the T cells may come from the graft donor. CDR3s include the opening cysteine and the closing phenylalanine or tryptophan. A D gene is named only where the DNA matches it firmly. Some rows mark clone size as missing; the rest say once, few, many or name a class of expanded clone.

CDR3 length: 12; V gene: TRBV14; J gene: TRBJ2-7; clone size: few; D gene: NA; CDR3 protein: CASSLWSHEQYF; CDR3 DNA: TGTGCCAGCAGCCTTTGGAGCCACGAGCAGTACTTC
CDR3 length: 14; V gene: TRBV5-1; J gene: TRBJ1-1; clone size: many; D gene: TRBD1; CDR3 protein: CASSRGQGNTEAFF; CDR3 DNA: TGCGCCAGCAGCCGGGGACAGGGTAACACTGAAGCTTTCTTT
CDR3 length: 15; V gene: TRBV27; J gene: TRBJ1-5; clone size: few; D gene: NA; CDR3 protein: CASSREGYQNQPQHF; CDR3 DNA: TGTGCCAGCAGTAGGGAAGGGTACCAAAATCAGCCCCAGCATTTT
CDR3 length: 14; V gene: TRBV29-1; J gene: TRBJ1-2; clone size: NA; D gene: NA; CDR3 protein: CSVDGVAGAQGYTF; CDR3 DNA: TGCAGCGTTGATGGGGTAGCGGGGGCACAGGGCTACACCTTC
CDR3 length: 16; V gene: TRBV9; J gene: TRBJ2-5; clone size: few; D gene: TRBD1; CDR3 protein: CASSVEVGTGRETQYF; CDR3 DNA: TGTGCCAGCAGCGTAGAAGTGGGGACAGGGCGGGAGACCCAGTACTTC
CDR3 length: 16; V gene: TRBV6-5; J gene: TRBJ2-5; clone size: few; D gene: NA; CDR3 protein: CASSYRRIWGAETQYF; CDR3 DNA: TGTGCCAGCAGTTACCGTCGAATCTGGGGCGCGGAGACCCAGTACTTC
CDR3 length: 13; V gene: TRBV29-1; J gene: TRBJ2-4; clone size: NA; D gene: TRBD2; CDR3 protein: CSVLAGDGNIQYF; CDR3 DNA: TGCAGCGTGTTAGCGGGAGACGGAAACATTCAGTACTTC
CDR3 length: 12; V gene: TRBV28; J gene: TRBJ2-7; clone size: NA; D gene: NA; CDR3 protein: CASSFRPNEQYF; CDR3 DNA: TGTGCCAGCAGTTTCCGACCTAACGAGCAGTACTTC
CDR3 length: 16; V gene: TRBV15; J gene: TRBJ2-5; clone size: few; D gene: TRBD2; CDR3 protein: CATSRPTSGRGETQYF; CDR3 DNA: TGTGCCACCAGCAGGCCGACTAGCGGGAGAGGGGAGACCCAGTACTTC
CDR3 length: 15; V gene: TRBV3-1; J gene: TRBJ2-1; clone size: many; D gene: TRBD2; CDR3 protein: CASSQEGGGWNEQFF; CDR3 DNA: TGTGCCAGCAGCCAAGAAGGCGGGGGGTGGAATGAGCAGTTCTTC
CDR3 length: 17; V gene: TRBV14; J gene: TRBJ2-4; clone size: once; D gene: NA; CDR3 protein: CASSHRGRESSKNIQYF; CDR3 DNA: TGTGCCAGCAGCCACAGGGGCAGGGAAAGTAGCAAAAACATTCAGTACTTC
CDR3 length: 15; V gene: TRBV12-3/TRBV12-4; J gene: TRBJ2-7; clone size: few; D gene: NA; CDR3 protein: CASSSTGGAPYEQYF; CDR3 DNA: TGTGCCAGCAGTTCCACGGGTGGGGCCCCCTACGAGCAGTACTTC
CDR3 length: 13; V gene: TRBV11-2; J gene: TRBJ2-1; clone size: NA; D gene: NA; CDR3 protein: CASSLELVGEQFF; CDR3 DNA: TGTGCCAGCAGCTTGGAACTAGTTGGTGAGCAGTTCTTC
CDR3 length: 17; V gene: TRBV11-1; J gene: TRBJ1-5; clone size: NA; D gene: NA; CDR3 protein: CASSFGKVWESNQPQHF; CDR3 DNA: TGTGCCAGCAGCTTTGGGAAGGTCTGGGAAAGCAATCAGCCCCAGCATTTT
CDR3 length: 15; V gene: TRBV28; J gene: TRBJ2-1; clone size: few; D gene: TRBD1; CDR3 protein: CASRPTGDYYNEQFF; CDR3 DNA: TGTGCCAGCAGGCCGACAGGGGATTACTACAATGAGCAGTTCTTC
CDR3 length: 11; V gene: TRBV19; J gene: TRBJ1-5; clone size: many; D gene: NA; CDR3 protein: CATQQGQPQHF; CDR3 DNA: TGTGCCACTCAACAGGGCCAGCCCCAGCATTTT
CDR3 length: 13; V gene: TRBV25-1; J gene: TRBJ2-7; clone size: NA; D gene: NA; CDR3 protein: CASSSWGQYEQYF; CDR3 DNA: TGTGCCAGCAGTTCATGGGGCCAATACGAGCAGTACTTC
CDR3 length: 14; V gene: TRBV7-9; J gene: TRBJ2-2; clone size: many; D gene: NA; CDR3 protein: CASSLARLAGELFF; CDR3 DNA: TGTGCCAGCAGCTTGGCCCGACTAGCCGGGGAGCTGTTTTTT
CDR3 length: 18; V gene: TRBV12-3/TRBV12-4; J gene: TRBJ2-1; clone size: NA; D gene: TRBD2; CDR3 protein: CASSLILAGGNFGNEQFF; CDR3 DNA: TGTGCCAGCAGTTTAATACTAGCGGGAGGGAATTTCGGCAATGAGCAGTTCTTC
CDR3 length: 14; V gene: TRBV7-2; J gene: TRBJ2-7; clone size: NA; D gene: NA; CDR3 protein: CASSFRERAYEQYF; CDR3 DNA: TGTGCCAGCAGCTTCAGGGAAAGGGCTTACGAGCAGTACTTC
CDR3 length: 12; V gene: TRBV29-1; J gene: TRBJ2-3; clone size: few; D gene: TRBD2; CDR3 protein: CSVETSGGSGYF; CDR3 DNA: TGCAGCGTTGAAACTAGCGGGGGGTCGGGGTATTTT
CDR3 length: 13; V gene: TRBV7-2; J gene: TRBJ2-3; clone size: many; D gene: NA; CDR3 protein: CASSPRRTDTQYF; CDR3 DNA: TGTGCCAGCAGCCCTAGACGGACAGATACGCAGTATTTT
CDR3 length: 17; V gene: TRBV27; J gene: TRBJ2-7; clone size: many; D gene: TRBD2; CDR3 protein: CASSLGTSGTLSYEQYF; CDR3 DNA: TGTGCCAGCAGTTTAGGGACTAGCGGGACCCTCTCCTACGAGCAGTACTTC
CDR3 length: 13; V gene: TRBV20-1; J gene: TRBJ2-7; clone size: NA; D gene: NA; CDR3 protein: CSAPGRSGWEQYF; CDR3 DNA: TGCAGTGCCCCAGGCCGGAGCGGGTGGGAGCAGTACTTC
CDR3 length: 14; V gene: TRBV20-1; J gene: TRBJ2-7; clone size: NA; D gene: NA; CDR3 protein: CSARAWGAEYEQYF; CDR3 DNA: TGCAGTGCTAGAGCGTGGGGGGCAGAGTACGAGCAGTACTTC
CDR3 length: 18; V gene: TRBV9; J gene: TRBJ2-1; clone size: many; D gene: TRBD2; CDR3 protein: CASSVGLAGGPYYNEQFF; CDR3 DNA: TGTGCCAGCAGCGTAGGGCTAGCGGGAGGGCCATACTACAATGAGCAGTTCTTC